The T cell receptor beta chain under discussion was sequenced for a study of CD8 T cells in ankylosing spondylitis. This clonotype occurred many times. One entry per CDR3 protein, called by TCRdb with MiXCR from the 5' RACE reads. In the table there are around 120,000 distinct CDR3 sequences, 7% to 10% of which are singletons. The CDR3 consists of 15 residues. V dropped 6 bases and J dropped 2 bases, with 11 bases sitting between them. This chain joins TRBV12-3 or TRBV12-4 and TRBJ2-6; possibly TRBD2 for D (6 bases). The clonotype originates from a male donor with ankylosing spondylitis or in good health (not recorded which). Source material: blood, either unsorted or a sorted T cell fraction (not recorded which). The CDR3 loop is CASRPWGAGANVLTF. CDR3 in DNA: TGTGCCAGCAGGCCTTGGGGGGCTGGGGCCAACGTCCTGACTTTC.